This TCR beta chain came from a study of blood T cell repertoires in COVID-19. The repertoire was sequenced with immunoSEQ multiplex PCR; TCRdb's copy has only in-frame clones and lacks some. The sample lists approximately 230,000 clones; around 88% were seen once. After removal of 3 bases from V and 8 bases from J, the junction contained 10 bases not matched to a gene. Germline V gene data show CDR1 as SGHRS and CDR2 as YFSETQ. This CDR3 contains 14 residues. Sequencing used peripheral blood. The rearrangement joins TRBV5-1 to TRBJ1-2, with 7 bases identical to TRBD1. This sequence was found in a woman under 40 with COVID-19, enrolled during active disease. The CDR3 DNA sequence: TGCGCCAGCAGCTGGGGACAGAGGAGAGAGGGCTACACCTTC. It is translated as CASSWGQRREGYTF.